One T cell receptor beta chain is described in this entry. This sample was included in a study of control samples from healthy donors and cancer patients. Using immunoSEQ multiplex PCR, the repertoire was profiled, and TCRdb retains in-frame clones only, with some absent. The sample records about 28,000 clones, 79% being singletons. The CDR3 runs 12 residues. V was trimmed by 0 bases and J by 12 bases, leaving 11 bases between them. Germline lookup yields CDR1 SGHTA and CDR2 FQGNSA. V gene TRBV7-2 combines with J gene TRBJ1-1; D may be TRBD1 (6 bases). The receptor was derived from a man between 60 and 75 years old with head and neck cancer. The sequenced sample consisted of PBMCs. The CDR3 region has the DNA TGTGCCAGCAGCTTAGCACAGGGAAGGACTTTCTTT. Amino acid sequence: CASSLAQGRTFF.